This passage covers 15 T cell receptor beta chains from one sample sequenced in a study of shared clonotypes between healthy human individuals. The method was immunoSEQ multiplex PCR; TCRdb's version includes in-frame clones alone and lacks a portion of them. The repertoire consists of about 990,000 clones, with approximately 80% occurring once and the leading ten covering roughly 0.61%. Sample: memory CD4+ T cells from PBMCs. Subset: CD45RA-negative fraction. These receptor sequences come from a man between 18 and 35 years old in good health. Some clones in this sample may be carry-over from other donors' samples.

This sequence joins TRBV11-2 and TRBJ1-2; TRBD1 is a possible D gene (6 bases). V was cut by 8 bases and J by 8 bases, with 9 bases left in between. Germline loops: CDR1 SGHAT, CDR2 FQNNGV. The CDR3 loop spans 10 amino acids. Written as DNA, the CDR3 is TGTGCCAGCGGCGACAGGGGCTACACCTTC. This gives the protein CASGDRGYTF.

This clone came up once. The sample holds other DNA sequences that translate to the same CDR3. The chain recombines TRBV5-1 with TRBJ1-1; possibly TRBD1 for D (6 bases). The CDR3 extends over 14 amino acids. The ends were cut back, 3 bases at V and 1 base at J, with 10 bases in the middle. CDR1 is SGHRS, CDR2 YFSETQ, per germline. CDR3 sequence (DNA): TGCGCCAGCAGCTCACGGACAGCGAACACTGAAGCTTTCTTT. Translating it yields CASSSRTANTEAFF.

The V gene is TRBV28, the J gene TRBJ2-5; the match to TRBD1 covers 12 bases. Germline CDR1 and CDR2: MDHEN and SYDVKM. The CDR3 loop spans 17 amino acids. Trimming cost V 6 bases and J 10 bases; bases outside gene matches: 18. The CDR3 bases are TGTGCCAGCAGCCCCCGGGCCGGGACAGGGGGCATTCGTGGCCAGTACTTC. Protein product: CASSPRAGTGGIRGQYF.

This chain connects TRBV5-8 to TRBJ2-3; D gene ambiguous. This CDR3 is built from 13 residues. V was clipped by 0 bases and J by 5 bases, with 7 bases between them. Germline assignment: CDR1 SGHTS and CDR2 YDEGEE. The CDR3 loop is CASSLAEQDTQYF. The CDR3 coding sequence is TGTGCCAGCAGCTTGGCCGAGCAAGATACGCAGTATTTT.

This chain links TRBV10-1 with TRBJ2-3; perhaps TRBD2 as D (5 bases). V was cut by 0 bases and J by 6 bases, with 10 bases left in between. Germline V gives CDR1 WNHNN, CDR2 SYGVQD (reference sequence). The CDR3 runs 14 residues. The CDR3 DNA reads TGCGCCAGCAGTGAGTCGGGAGATCGGGATACGCAGTATTTT. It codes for CASSESGDRDTQYF.

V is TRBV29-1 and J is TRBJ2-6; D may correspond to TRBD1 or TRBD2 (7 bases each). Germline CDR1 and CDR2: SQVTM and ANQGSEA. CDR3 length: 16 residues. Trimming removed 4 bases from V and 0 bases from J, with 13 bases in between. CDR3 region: CSVGEGASSGANVLTF. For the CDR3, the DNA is TGCAGCGTTGGGGAGGGGGCAAGCTCTGGGGCCAACGTCCTGACTTTC.

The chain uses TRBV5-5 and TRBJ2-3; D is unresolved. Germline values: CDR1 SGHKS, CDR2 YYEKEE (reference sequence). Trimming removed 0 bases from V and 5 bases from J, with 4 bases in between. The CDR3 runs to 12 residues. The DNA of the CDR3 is TGTGCCAGCAGCTTGGAGGTAGATACGCAGTATTTT. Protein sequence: CASSLEVDTQYF.

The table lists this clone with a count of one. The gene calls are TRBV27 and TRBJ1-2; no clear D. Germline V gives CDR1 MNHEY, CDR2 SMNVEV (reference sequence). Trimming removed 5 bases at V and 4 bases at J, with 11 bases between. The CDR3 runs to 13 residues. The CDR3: CASSPRRTYGYTF. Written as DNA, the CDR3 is TGTGCCAGCAGTCCGCGACGGACCTATGGCTACACCTTC.

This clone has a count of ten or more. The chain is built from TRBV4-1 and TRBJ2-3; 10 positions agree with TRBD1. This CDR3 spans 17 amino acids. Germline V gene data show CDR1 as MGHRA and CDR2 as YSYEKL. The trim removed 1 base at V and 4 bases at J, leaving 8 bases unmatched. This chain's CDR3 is CASSQVLGTGDADTQYF. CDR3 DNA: TGCGCCAGCAGCCAAGTTTTGGGGACAGGGGACGCAGATACGCAGTATTTT.

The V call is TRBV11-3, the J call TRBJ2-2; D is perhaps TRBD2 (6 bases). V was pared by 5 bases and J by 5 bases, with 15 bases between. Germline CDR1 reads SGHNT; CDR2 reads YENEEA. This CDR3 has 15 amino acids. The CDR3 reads CASSPLVGGTGELFF. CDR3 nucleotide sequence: TGTGCCAGCAGCCCTCTTGTCGGGGGAACCGGGGAGCTGTTTTTT. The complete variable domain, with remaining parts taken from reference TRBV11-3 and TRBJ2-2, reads EAGVVQSPRYKIIEKKQPVAFWCNPISGHNTLYWYLQNLGQGPELLIRYENEEAVDDSQLPKDRFSAERLKGVDSTLKIQPAELGDSAVYLCASSPLVGGTGELFFGEGSRLTVL.

CDR3 residues: CASSFLPYNEQFF. In DNA, the CDR3 is TGTGCCAGCAGTTTCTTACCGTACAATGAGCAGTTCTTC. This chain connects TRBV27 to TRBJ2-1; D remains unclear. Trimming removed 3 bases from V and 4 bases from J, with 7 bases in between. Germline-derived CDR1 and CDR2 are MNHEY and SMNVEV (reference sequence). The CDR3 runs to 13 residues.

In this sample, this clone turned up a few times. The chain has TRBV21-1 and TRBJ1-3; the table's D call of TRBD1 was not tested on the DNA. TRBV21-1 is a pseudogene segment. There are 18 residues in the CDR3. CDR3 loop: CASSKQGAPSNSGNTIYF. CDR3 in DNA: TGTGCCAGCAGCAAACAGGGGGCGCCTTCAAACTCTGGAAACACCATATATTTT.

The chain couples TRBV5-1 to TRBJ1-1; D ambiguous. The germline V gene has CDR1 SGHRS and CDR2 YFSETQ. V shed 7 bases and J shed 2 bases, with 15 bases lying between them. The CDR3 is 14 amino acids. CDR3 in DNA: TGCGCCAGCTCGGCCCTGGTGGGAAACACTGAAGCTTTCTTT. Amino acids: CASSALVGNTEAFF.

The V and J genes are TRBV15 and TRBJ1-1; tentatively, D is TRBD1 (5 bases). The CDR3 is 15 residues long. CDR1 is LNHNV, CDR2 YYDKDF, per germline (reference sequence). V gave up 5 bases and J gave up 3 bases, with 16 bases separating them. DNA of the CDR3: TGTGCCACCAGCCCTGGAGGGGCAGGAGACACTGAAGCTTTCTTT. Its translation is CATSPGGAGDTEAFF. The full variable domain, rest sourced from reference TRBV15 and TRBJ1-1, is DAMVIQNPRYQVTQFGKPVTLSCSQTLNHNVMYWYQQKSSQAPKLLFHYYDKDFNNEADTPDNFQSRRPNTSFCFLDIRSPGLGDTAMYLCATSPGGAGDTEAFFGQGTRLTVV.

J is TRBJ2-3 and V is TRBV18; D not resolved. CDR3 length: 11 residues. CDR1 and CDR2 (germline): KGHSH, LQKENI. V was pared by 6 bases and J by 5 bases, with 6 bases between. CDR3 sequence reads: CASSPKDTQYF. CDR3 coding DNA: TGTGCCAGCTCCCCAAAAGATACGCAGTATTTT.